The T cell receptor beta chain under discussion was sequenced for a study of cytomegalovirus exposure and HLA in healthy donors. The overall study: HLA-typed donors were the source of about 81 million unique TCRs held in an early data release.

Sampled while nominally healthy, donors likely had unrecorded immune exposures. Comment on this clone: Its antigen is unknown.

The CDR3 length is 13 residues. Trimming took off 4 bases at V and 6 bases at J, with 13 bases between the two ends. Germline loops: CDR1 SGHRS, CDR2 YFSETQ. Study observations and caveats: Clonal expansion, a later analysis showed, was greater in HLA-associated TCR beta chains than in equally common others.

PCR involved 60 Vbeta and 13 Jbeta primers. Profiled with immunoSEQ multiplex PCR; TCRdb holds only in-frame clones, not every one. The table lists about 130,000 clones, approximately 79% of them singletons. This sequence originates from a man younger than 35 in good health and CMV-seropositive. Sequences were obtained from PBMCs. V usage is TRBV5-1 and J usage is TRBJ1-1; D remains unclear. DNA of the CDR3: TGCGCCAGCAGCCCTAACGGAGGGCCTGAAGCTTTCTTT. It codes for CASSPNGGPEAFF.